These T cell receptor beta chains were read from a single sample in a study of a mutant IDH1 vaccine in newly diagnosed glioma. These receptors' antigens are unknown. TCRdb keeps only in-frame clones here, not all; method: immunoSEQ multiplex PCR. The table has about 65,000 clones, approximately 85% seen once; the top ten hold over 4%. The starting material was PBMCs, obtained from a glioma patient whose treatment included an IDH1 peptide vaccine. Receptors were obtained from a man younger than 40 with glioma. Both conserved end residues are part of each CDR3. The D gene is left open where the match is weak. Rows may omit the clone size; those that give it use once, few, many or a size class.

d_call | j_call | v_call | clone_size | cdr3_aa | cdr3_nt
NA | TRBJ2-5 | TRBV5-1 | NA | CASSMGHSLGETQYF | TGCGCCAGCAGCATGGGACACTCTCTAGGAGAGACCCAGTACTTC
TRBD2 | TRBJ2-1 | TRBV11-3 | NA | CASSLGGGQGNEQFF | TGTGCCAGCAGCTTAGGCGGGGGGCAGGGCAATGAGCAGTTCTTC
TRBD2 | TRBJ2-2 | TRBV7-9 | few | CASSPSGGGGEHGELFF | TGTGCCAGCAGCCCAAGCGGGGGCGGGGGCGAACACGGGGAGCTGTTTTTT
NA | TRBJ2-3 | TRBV30 | once | CAWSQGGASTDTQYF | TGTGCCTGGAGTCAAGGGGGGGCTAGCACAGATACGCAGTATTTT
NA | TRBJ1-5 | TRBV15 | NA | CATSREPGGRSNQPQHF | TGTGCCACCAGCAGAGAACCCGGGGGCCGGAGCAATCAGCCCCAGCATTTT
NA | TRBJ1-4 | TRBV5-1 | NA | CASSLSFRTSPTNEKLFF | TGCGCCAGCAGCTTGTCTTTCCGGACTTCCCCAACTAATGAAAAACTGTTTTTT
NA | TRBJ1-2 | TRBV7-2 | NA | CASSLAGMRVYGYTF | TGTGCCAGCAGCTTAGCAGGGATGAGGGTCTATGGCTACACCTTC
NA | TRBJ2-6 | TRBV19 | NA | CASSQRSGANVLTF | TGTGCCAGTAGTCAGCGCTCTGGGGCCAACGTCCTGACTTTC
TRBD1 | TRBJ2-1 | TRBV4-1 | NA | CASSPGDRGIYNEQFF | TGCGCCAGCAGCCCAGGGGACAGGGGGATTTACAATGAGCAGTTCTTC
TRBD1 | TRBJ1-1 | TRBV9 | NA | CASSTLTGAYTEAFF | TGTGCCAGCAGCACGCTGACAGGGGCCTACACTGAAGCTTTCTTT
NA | TRBJ1-2 | TRBV27 | NA | CASRPQGFAYGYTF | TGTGCCAGCAGACCACAGGGTTTTGCCTATGGCTACACCTTC
TRBD1 | TRBJ1-2 | TRBV2 | NA | CATQGDFNGYTF | TGTGCTACCCAGGGGGACTTTAATGGCTACACCTTC
TRBD1 | TRBJ1-5 | TRBV9 | few | CASSGGTGTFQPQHF | TGTGCCAGCAGCGGAGGGACAGGCACGTTTCAGCCCCAGCATTTT
NA | TRBJ1-5 | TRBV2 | NA | CASSAIVIYGADGQPQHF | TGTGCCAGCAGTGCGATTGTTATCTACGGTGCAGATGGGCAGCCCCAGCATTTT
NA | TRBJ2-2 | TRBV11-2 | NA | CASSLWGSNTGELFF | TGTGCCAGCAGCTTATGGGGTTCGAACACCGGGGAGCTGTTTTTT
NA | TRBJ1-2 | TRBV23-1 | NA | CASSQSRYPPPSYGYTF | TGCGCCAGCAGTCAATCCAGATATCCGCCTCCCTCCTATGGCTACACCTTC
TRBD1 | TRBJ2-5 | TRBV5-1 | NA | CASGQGSYETQYF | TGCGCCAGCGGACAGGGAAGTTATGAGACCCAGTACTTC
NA | TRBJ1-2 | TRBV4-2 | NA | CASSPSQGQIGVYGYTF | TGTGCCAGCAGCCCATCCCAAGGACAGATTGGGGTATATGGCTACACCTTC
TRBD1 | TRBJ2-1 | TRBV7-9 | NA | CASSFFLRGTGGNEQFF | TGTGCCAGCAGCTTTTTCCTAAGGGGGACAGGGGGCAATGAGCAGTTCTTC
NA | TRBJ1-6 | TRBV18 | NA | CASSRQGEFSYNSPLHF | TGTGCCAGCTCACGGCAGGGCGAGTTCTCCTATAATTCACCCCTCCACTTT
NA | TRBJ2-7 | TRBV6-5 | NA | CASSRRLRDYEQYF | TGTGCCAGCAGCCGACGGCTAAGAGACTACGAGCAGTACTTC
NA | TRBJ1-1 | TRBV29-1 | NA | CSGANTEAFF | TGCAGTGGGGCGAACACTGAAGCTTTCTTT
TRBD1 | TRBJ2-3 | TRBV15 | NA | CATSRTDRDAADTQYF | TGTGCCACCAGCAGAACCGACAGGGATGCAGCAGATACGCAGTATTTT
NA | TRBJ1-3 | TRBV30 | NA | CAWSITLSDTIYF | TGTGCCTGGAGTATTACCCTATCGGACACCATATATTTT
NA | TRBJ1-2 | TRBV15 | once | CATSRDRGRGVGGYTF | TGTGCCACCAGCAGAGATCGGGGCAGGGGTGTAGGTGGCTACACCTTC
NA | TRBJ2-5 | TRBV7-8 | NA | CASSSRERVIAVPTGTQYF | TGTGCCAGCAGCTCCAGAGAGAGGGTTATAGCGGTTCCCACCGGGACCCAGTACTTC
NA | TRBJ1-3 | TRBV6-5 | NA | CASRTVPGNTIYF | TGTGCCAGCCGGACGGTACCTGGAAACACCATATATTTT
TRBD2 | TRBJ2-1 | TRBV18 | NA | CAGSFGTSGTNEQFF | TGTGCCGGCTCATTCGGGACTAGCGGGACCAATGAGCAGTTCTTC
NA | TRBJ1-2 | TRBV15 | NA | CATSRGVGVNYGYTF | TGTGCCACCAGCAGAGGGGTCGGGGTAAACTATGGCTACACCTTC
NA | TRBJ1-2 | TRBV5-1 | NA | CASSLWGADGYTF | TGCGCCAGCAGCTTGTGGGGGGCCGATGGCTACACCTTC
NA | TRBJ1-2 | TRBV6-5 | NA | CASSYADRGGNGYTF | TGTGCCAGCAGTTACGCCGACAGAGGTGGGAATGGCTACACCTTC
NA | TRBJ1-3 | TRBV6-5 | once | CASISVASGNTIYF | TGTGCCAGTATTTCAGTTGCCTCTGGAAACACCATATATTTT
TRBD1 | TRBJ1-4 | TRBV7-2 | NA | CASSLTRGRREKLFF | TGTGCCAGCAGCTTAACCAGGGGGCGCCGGGAAAAACTGTTTTTT
NA | TRBJ2-2 | TRBV4-1 | NA | CASSQEPGNLGGELFF | TGCGCCAGCAGCCAAGAGCCGGGTAATTTGGGCGGGGAGCTGTTTTTT
NA | TRBJ1-5 | TRBV19 | once | CASTPRGTQPQHF | TGTGCCAGTACCCCCCGTGGTACGCAGCCCCAGCATTTT
TRBD2 | TRBJ2-7 | TRBV19 | NA | CASSAGGAHIGNEQYF | TGTGCCAGTTCGGCCGGGGGGGCCCATATCGGGAACGAGCAGTACTTC
TRBD1 | TRBJ1-5 | TRBV28 | few | CASSFGTGSNQPQHF | TGTGCCAGCAGTTTTGGGACAGGGAGCAATCAGCCCCAGCATTTT
TRBD1 | TRBJ2-7 | TRBV25-1 | NA | CASSEVRGGTGVYEQYF | TGTGCCAGCAGTGAAGTCCGCGGGGGGACAGGGGTCTACGAGCAGTACTTC
NA | TRBJ1-1 | TRBV6-1 | NA | CASSDRDPLMNTEAFF | TGTGCCAGCAGTGATCGGGACCCACTGATGAACACTGAAGCTTTCTTT
TRBD1 | TRBJ1-2 | TRBV6-1 | NA | CASSGATGETGYTF | TGTGCCAGCAGTGGAGCAACAGGGGAAACTGGCTACACCTTC